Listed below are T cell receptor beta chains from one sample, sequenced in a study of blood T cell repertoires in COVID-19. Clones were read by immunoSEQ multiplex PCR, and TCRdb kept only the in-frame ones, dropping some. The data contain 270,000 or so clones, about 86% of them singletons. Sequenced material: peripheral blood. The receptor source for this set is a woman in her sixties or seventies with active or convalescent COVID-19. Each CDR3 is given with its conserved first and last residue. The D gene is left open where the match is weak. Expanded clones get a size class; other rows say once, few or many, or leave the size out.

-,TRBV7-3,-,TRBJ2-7,CASSSNSYEQYF,TGTGCCAGCAGCTCTAACTCCTACGAGCAGTACTTC
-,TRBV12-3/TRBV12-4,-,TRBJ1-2,CASSFFSYGYTF,TGTGCCAGCAGTTTTTTTAGCTATGGCTACACCTTC
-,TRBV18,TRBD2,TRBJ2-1,CASSPPSGAGEQFF,TGTGCCAGCTCACCACCTAGCGGGGCGGGAGAGCAGTTCTTC
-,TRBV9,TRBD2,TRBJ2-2,CASSGTSGGPNTGELFF,TGTGCCAGCAGCGGGACTAGCGGGGGGCCGAACACCGGGGAGCTGTTTTTT
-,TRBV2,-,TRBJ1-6,CASSEMGLGNSPLHF,TGTGCCAGCAGTGAAATGGGTCTCGGGAATTCACCCCTCCACTTT
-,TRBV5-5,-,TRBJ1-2,CASSLGRGNYGYTF,TGTGCCAGCAGCTTGGGCAGAGGGAACTATGGCTACACCTTC
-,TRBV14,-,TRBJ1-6,CASSQVGGNSPLHF,TGTGCCAGCAGCCAAGTGGGGGGAAACTCACCCCTCCACTTT
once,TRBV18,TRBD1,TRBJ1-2,CASSPRDRGLYGYTF,TGTGCCAGCTCACCACGGGACAGGGGGCTCTATGGCTACACCTTC
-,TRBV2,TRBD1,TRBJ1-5,CASSEGTGGWPQHF,TGTGCCAGCAGTGAAGGGACAGGGGGATGGCCCCAGCATTTT
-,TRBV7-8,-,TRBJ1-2,CASSLGWIGRANYGYTF,TGTGCCAGCAGCTTAGGTTGGATTGGCAGGGCTAACTATGGCTACACCTTC
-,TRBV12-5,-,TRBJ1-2,CASESGFYGYTF,TGTGCTAGTGAGTCGGGGTTCTATGGCTACACCTTC
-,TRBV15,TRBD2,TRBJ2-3,CATSRGRGGITDTQYF,TGTGCCACCAGCAGAGGACGGGGGGGGATCACAGATACGCAGTATTTT
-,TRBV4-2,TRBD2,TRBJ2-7,CASSQGSSGGEYSYEQYF,TGTGCCAGCAGCCAAGGTTCTAGCGGGGGGGAATACTCCTACGAGCAGTACTTC
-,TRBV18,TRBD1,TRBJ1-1,CASSPRGQDTEAFF,TGTGCCAGCTCACCGAGGGGGCAAGACACTGAAGCTTTCTTT
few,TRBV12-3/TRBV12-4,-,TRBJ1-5,CASSLGDQPQHF,TGTGCCAGCAGTTTAGGAGATCAGCCCCAGCATTTT
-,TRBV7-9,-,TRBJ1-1,CASSLYQVGAAFF,TGTGCCAGCAGCTTATATCAGGTGGGGGCGGCTTTCTTT
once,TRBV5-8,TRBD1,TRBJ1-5,CASSLATGVAGRHQPQHF,TGTGCCAGCAGCTTGGCGACAGGGGTAGCGGGTCGCCATCAGCCCCAGCATTTT
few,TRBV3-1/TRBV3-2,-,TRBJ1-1,CASSQDVINTEAFF,TGTGCCAGCAGCCAAGACGTTATTAATACTGAAGCTTTCTTT
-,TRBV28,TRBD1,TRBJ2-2,CASRTGGSWTGELFF,TGTGCCAGCAGGACAGGGGGCAGTTGGACCGGGGAGCTGTTTTTT
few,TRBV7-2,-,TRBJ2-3,CASSLDGGTDTQYF,TGTGCCAGCAGCTTAGACGGTGGCACAGATACGCAGTATTTT
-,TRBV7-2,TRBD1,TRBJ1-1,CASSRGTGGVNTEAFF,TGTGCCAGCAGCCGCGGGACAGGGGGCGTAAACACTGAAGCTTTCTTT
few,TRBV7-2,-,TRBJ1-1,CASSIGENTEAFF,TGTGCCAGCAGCATCGGGGAGAACACTGAAGCTTTCTTT
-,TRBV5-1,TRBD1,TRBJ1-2,CASSRGQGFNYGYTF,TGCGCCAGCAGCCGGGGACAGGGGTTCAACTATGGCTACACCTTC
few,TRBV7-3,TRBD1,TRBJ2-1,CASSSDRGYSEQFF,TGTGCCAGCAGCTCGGACAGGGGTTACAGTGAGCAGTTCTTC
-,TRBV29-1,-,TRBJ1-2,CSVEDRLGGSNYGYTF,TGCAGCGTTGAAGATCGGTTGGGGGGGTCTAACTATGGCTACACCTTC
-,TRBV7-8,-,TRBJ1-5,CASSLDGGSNQPQHF,TGTGCCAGCAGCTTAGATGGGGGGAGCAATCAGCCCCAGCATTTT